The 5 T cell receptor beta chains below were found in one sample sequenced in a study of memory CD4+ T cells and cytomegalovirus serostatus. Clones were read by immunoSEQ multiplex PCR, and TCRdb kept only the in-frame ones, dropping some. The table lists 25,000 to 30,000 clones, around 72% of them singletons, with approximately 0.7% in the top ten. The sort gate was single viable CD3+CD4+CD8-CD45RO+ cells for memory CD4+ T cells. The sequencing sample was made of memory CD4+ T cells from blood. Receptors originate from an adult in good health and CMV-seronegative.

V gene TRBV9 combines with J gene TRBJ1-4; the D gene is possibly TRBD1 (5 bases). CDR3 size: 16 residues. CDR1 is SGDLS and CDR2 is YYNGEE in the germline V gene. Trimming shortened V by 0 bases and J by 4 bases, and 13 bases separated the two germline ends. Here the CDR3 reads CASSVDQGRLNEKLFF. The CDR3 region has the DNA TGTGCCAGCAGCGTAGATCAGGGTCGGCTTAATGAAAAACTGTTTTTT.

The chain couples TRBV6-1 to TRBJ2-1; 8 bases align to TRBD2. Germline CDR1 is MNHNS and CDR2 is SASEGT. With V trimmed by 8 bases and J by 1 base, 7 bases remained unmatched. The CDR3 extends over 15 amino acids. The DNA for the CDR3 is TGTGCCAGCGAAAGGCGGGGGGCTTCCTACAATGAGCAGTTCTTC. It yields the protein CASERRGASYNEQFF.

This chain links TRBV5-1 with TRBJ2-3; the D is unclear. This CDR3 is built from 16 residues. The V gene's germline CDR1 is SGHRS and CDR2 YFSETQ. V shed 0 bases and J shed 2 bases, with 13 bases lying between them. CDR3 bases: TGCGCCAGCAGCTTGGGTGCACTCTCAAACACAGATACGCAGTATTTT. It encodes CASSLGALSNTDTQYF.

The rearrangement links TRBV4-3 to TRBJ2-7; 8 bases are a match to TRBD2. V was pared by 3 bases and J by 6 bases, with 4 bases of the junction left unmatched. Germline V gene lookup returns CDR1 LGHNA and CDR2 YSLEER. The CDR3 consists of 13 residues. The CDR3 nucleotides read TGCGCCAGCAGCCACGGGACTAGAGGCGAGCAGTACTTC. It codes for CASSHGTRGEQYF.

This chain uses TRBV5-4 with TRBJ2-2, with D hard to call. The germline V gene encodes CDR1 SGHNT and CDR2 YYREEE (reference sequence). CDR3 length equals 13 residues. Trimming removed 4 bases at V and 0 bases at J, with 4 bases between. CDR3 region: CASSKPNTGELFF. DNA for the CDR3: TGTGCCAGCAGCAAGCCGAACACCGGGGAGCTGTTTTTT.